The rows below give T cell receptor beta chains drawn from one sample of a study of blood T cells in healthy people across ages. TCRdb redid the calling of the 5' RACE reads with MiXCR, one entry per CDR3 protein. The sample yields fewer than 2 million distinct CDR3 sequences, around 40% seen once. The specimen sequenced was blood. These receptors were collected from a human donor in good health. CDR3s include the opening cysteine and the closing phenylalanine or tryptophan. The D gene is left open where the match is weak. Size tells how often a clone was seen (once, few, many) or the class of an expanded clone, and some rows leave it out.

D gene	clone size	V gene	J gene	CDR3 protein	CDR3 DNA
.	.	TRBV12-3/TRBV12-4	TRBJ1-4	CASTKIWEKLFF	TGTGCCAGCACCAAAATATGGGAAAAACTGTTTTTT
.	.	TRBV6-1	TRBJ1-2	CASSPQRTSPSALYGYTF	TGTGCCAGCAGCCCCCAACGGACCTCCCCTTCAGCACTCTATGGCTACACCTTC
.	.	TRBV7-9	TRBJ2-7	CASSFWQDLTYEQYF	TGTGCCAGCAGCTTTTGGCAGGACTTGACCTACGAGCAGTACTTC
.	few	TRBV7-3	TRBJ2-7	CASSTKPGASLYEQYF	TGTGCCAGCAGCACCAAACCCGGGGCTTCCCTTTACGAGCAGTACTTC
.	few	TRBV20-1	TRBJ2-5	CSGDLPDQETQYF	TGCAGTGGGGACCTACCCGATCAAGAGACCCAGTACTTC
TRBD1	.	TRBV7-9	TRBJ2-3	CASSPGQGGIDTQYF	TGTGCCAGCAGCCCCGGACAGGGGGGTATAGATACGCAGTATTTT
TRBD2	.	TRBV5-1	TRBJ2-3	CASTPSGVGGDTQYF	TGCGCCAGCACCCCTAGCGGGGTTGGGGGAGATACGCAGTATTTT
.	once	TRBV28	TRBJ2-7	CASSPEFRQGGLRGYEQYF	TGTGCCAGCAGTCCCGAGTTCCGGCAGGGGGGACTCAGAGGCTACGAGCAGTACTTC
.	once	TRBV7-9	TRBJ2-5	CASSLETLDQYF	TGTGCCAGCAGCTTAGAAACATTGGACCAGTACTTT
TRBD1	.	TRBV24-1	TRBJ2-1	CATSDLTGGNEQFF	TGTGCCACCAGTGATTTAACAGGGGGAAATGAGCAGTTCTTC
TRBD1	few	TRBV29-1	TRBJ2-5	CSAKTGDETQYF	TGCAGCGCTAAGACAGGGGACGAGACCCAGTACTTC
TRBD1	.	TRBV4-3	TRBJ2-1	CASSHSTGEAYNEQFF	TGCGCCAGCAGCCACTCGACAGGGGAAGCTTACAATGAGCAGTTCTTC
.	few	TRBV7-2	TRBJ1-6	CASTPGVVEINSPLHF	TGTGCCAGCACCCCAGGGGTGGTTGAGATTAATTCACCCCTCCACTTT
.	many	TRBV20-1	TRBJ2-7	CSALPGYYSEQYF	TGCAGTGCTCTTCCGGGGTATTACTCCGAGCAGTACTTC
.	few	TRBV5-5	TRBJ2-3	CASSPLRGIVHTQYF	TGTGCCAGCAGCCCCCTAAGGGGTATCGTACATACGCAGTATTTT
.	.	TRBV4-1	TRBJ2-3	CASARGRSDTQYF	TGCGCCAGCGCGAGGGGGAGGTCAGATACGCAGTATTTT
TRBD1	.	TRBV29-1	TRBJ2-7	CSVGDRTAGDEQYF	TGCAGCGTGGGGGACAGGACCGCAGGGGACGAGCAGTACTTC
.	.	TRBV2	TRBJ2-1	CASSVGFSSNEQFF	TGTGCCAGCAGTGTGGGGTTTAGTAGCAATGAGCAGTTCTTC
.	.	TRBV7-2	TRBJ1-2	CASTLGGKGYTF	TGTGCCAGCACCCTAGGGGGGAAGGGCTACACCTTC
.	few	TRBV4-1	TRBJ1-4	CASSQDEEKLFF	TGCGCCAGCAGCCAAGACGAGGAAAAACTGTTTTTT
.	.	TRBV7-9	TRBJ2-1	CASSLPGHNGLNEQFF	TGTGCCAGCAGCTTACCGGGACACAATGGGCTCAATGAGCAGTTCTTC
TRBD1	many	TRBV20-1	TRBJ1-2	CSGADRGNGYTF	TGCAGTGGGGCGGACAGGGGGAATGGCTACACCTTC
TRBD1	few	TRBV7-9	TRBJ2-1	CASSLVIAGTGDNEQFF	TGTGCCAGCAGCTTAGTAATTGCCGGGACAGGGGACAATGAGCAGTTCTTC
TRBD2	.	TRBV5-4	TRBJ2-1	CAGSFLTSGGLSYNEQFF	TGTGCCGGCAGCTTCTTAACTAGCGGGGGCCTCTCCTACAATGAGCAGTTCTTC
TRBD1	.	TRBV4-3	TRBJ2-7	CASSSSTGTATYEQYF	TGCGCCAGCAGCTCAAGCACCGGGACAGCGACCTACGAGCAGTACTTC
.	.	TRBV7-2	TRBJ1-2	CASSLARQHYGYTF	TGTGCCAGCAGCTTAGCCAGACAGCACTATGGCTACACCTTC
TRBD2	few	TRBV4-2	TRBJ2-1	CASSQGGVLGGGYNEQFF	TGTGCCAGCAGCCAAGGGGGGGTTCTAGGCGGGGGATACAATGAGCAGTTCTTC
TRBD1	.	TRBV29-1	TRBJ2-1	CSVRTGQRYNEQFF	TGCAGCGTCAGGACGGGACAGCGCTACAATGAGCAGTTCTTC
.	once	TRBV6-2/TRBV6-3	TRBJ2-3	CASSYRTLGTDTQYF	TGTGCCAGCAGTTATCGGACCCTGGGAACAGATACGCAGTATTTT
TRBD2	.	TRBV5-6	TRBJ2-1	CASSDYTAGGNNEQFF	TGTGCCAGCAGCGATTATACAGCGGGGGGCAATAATGAGCAGTTCTTC
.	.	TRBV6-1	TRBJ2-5	CASSEATGTPKETQYF	TGTGCCAGCAGTGAAGCGACTGGGACCCCTAAAGAGACCCAGTACTTC
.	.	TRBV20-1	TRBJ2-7	CSAREGNRQYF	TGCAGTGCTAGAGAGGGCAATCGGCAGTACTTC
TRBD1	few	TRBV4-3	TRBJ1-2	CASSQQQGAGYGYTF	TGCGCCAGCAGCCAACAACAGGGGGCGGGCTATGGCTACACCTTC
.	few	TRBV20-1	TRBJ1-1	CSARDFGAVVNSGTEAFF	TGCAGTGCTAGAGATTTTGGGGCAGTCGTCAATTCGGGCACTGAAGCTTTCTTT
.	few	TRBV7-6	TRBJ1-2	CASSLRTDDGYTF	TGTGCCAGCAGCTTAAGGACGGACGATGGCTACACCTTC
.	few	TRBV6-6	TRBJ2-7	CASRQPDSFLLEQYF	TGTGCCAGCAGACAACCGGACAGCTTCCTTCTCGAGCAGTACTTC
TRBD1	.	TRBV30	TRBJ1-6	CAWRAGQGWSPLHF	TGTGCCTGGAGGGCAGGACAGGGATGGTCACCCCTCCACTTT
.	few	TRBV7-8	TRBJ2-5	CASSLGGRKETQYF	TGTGCCAGCAGCTTAGGAGGACGGAAGGAGACCCAGTACTTC
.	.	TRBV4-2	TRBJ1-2	CASSQDPGRINGYTF	TGTGCCAGCAGCCAAGATCCGGGACGGATAAATGGCTACACCTTC
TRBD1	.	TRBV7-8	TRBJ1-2	CASSLGVTGGDGYTF	TGTGCCAGCAGCTTAGGGGTGACAGGGGGCGATGGCTACACCTTC
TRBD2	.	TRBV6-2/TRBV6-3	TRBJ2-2	CASSYSITSGYTGELFF	TGTGCCAGCAGTTACTCGATTACTAGCGGGTACACCGGGGAGCTGTTTTTT
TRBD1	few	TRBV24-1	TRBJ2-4	CATSEPGTGNSKNIQYF	TGTGCCACCAGTGAGCCCGGGACAGGGAATTCCAAAAACATTCAGTACTTC
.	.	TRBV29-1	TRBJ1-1	CSVGGVEKTEAFF	TGCAGCGTTGGGGGGGTGGAAAAAACTGAAGCTTTCTTT
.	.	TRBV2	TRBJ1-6	CASSRDLNSPLHF	TGTGCCAGCAGTCGGGACCTTAATTCACCCCTCCACTTT
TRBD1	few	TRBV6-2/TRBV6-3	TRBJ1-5	CASSARTGAKQPQHF	TGTGCCAGCAGCGCTAGGACAGGGGCTAAACAGCCCCAGCATTTT
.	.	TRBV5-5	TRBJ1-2	CASSLVSRRAGGYTF	TGTGCCAGCAGCTTGGTATCCCGGCGGGCCGGTGGCTACACCTTC
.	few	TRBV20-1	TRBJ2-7	CSASRGTRLHSYEQYF	TGCAGTGCTAGTCGCGGGACAAGGCTCCACTCCTACGAGCAGTACTTC
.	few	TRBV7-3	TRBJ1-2	CASSPTPQTGYTF	TGTGCCAGTAGTCCAACCCCGCAGACTGGCTACACCTTC
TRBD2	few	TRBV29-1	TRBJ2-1	CSVAFSTRTSGNEQFF	TGCAGCGTTGCCTTTTCCACCCGAACTAGCGGGAATGAGCAGTTCTTC
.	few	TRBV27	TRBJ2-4	CASSLSEVQGQNIQYF	TGTGCCAGCAGCCTCTCAGAAGTACAGGGACAAAACATTCAGTACTTC
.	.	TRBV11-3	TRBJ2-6	CASSLELFSSGANVLTF	TGTGCCAGCAGCTTAGAGCTATTTAGCTCTGGGGCCAACGTCCTGACTTTC
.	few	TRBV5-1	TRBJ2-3	CASSPGTGSGTDTQYF	TGCGCCAGCAGCCCGGGTACAGGTTCCGGCACAGATACGCAGTATTTT
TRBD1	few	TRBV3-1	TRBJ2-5	CASSFRDRGKTQYF	TGTGCCAGCAGTTTCAGGGACAGGGGGAAGACCCAGTACTTC
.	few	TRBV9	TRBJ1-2	CASREGGHGYTF	TGTGCCAGCAGGGAGGGTGGACATGGCTACACCTTC
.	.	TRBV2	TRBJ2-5	CASRAGTHQETQYF	TGTGCCAGCAGGGCCGGGACTCATCAAGAGACCCAGTACTTC